These 4 T cell receptor beta chains were sequenced from one sample in a study of blood T cells in healthy people across ages. A sample-barcoded 5' primer and a J-beta primer mix were used in a second PCR of roughly 7 to 11 cycles. TCRdb reanalysed the 5' RACE reads using MiXCR and keeps one entry per CDR3 protein. There are about 1.5 million distinct CDR3 sequences in the sample; roughly 43% occur only once, and around 4% lies in the top ten. The sequenced material came from blood. The receptor source for this set is a woman between 18 and 29 years old in good health.

In this sample, this clonotype turned up a few times. J is TRBJ2-1 and V is TRBV4-3; possible D gene TRBD2, 6 bases. The V gene lost 2 bases and the J gene lost 2 bases, with 13 bases spanning the gap. Germline V CDR1 and CDR2: LGHNA, YSLEER. The CDR3 extends over 16 amino acids. DNA of the CDR3: TGCGCCAGCAGCCAACACGGACTATCAGCCTACAATGAGCAGTTCTTC. Its protein is CASSQHGLSAYNEQFF.

This clonotype was detected only a few times. The chain joins TRBV20-1 to TRBJ2-1, with 11 nucleotides matching TRBD2. J lost 5 bases, V lost 4 bases, and 4 bases had no gene match. This CDR3 comprises 14 residues. Looked up from germline, CDR1 is DFQATT and CDR2 is SNEGSKA (reference sequence). The CDR3 sequence: CSAIAGGRNNEQFF. CDR3 nucleotide sequence: TGCAGTGCTATAGCGGGGGGGCGTAACAATGAGCAGTTCTTC.

This chain connects TRBV4-3 to TRBJ1-4; the D gene is possibly TRBD1 (6 bases). Per the germline V gene, CDR1 is LGHNA and CDR2 is YSLEER. The CDR3 loop spans 18 amino acids. Between the trimmed V and J ends, which lost 3 bases and 0 bases, there was a span of 17 bases. This CDR3 is CASSHLPGQRATNEKLFF. The CDR3 bases are TGCGCCAGCAGCCATCTCCCCGGACAGCGAGCAACTAATGAAAAACTGTTTTTT.

This clonotype showed up just a few times. This chain uses TRBV12-3 or TRBV12-4 with TRBJ1-4, with D possibly TRBD1 on 5 matching bases. Trimming removed 5 bases at V and 8 bases at J, with 12 bases between. The CDR3 spans 13 residues. In nucleotides, the CDR3 is TGTGCCAGCAGTGGGTCCCCAGGGGAAAAACTGTTTTTT. Translated: CASSGSPGEKLFF.